The 28 T cell receptor beta chains listed next were all sequenced from one sample in a study of shared clonotypes between healthy human individuals. TCRdb's table, derived via immunoSEQ multiplex PCR, lists solely in-frame clones and lacks some. Among about 490,000 clones listed, 81% were seen once. Sequenced: PBMCs. The receptors shown here come from a woman between 40 and 50 years old in good health. Some clones in this sample may be carry-over from other donors' samples.

The chain combines TRBV2 with TRBJ2-1, with 9 nucleotides matching TRBD2. Germline V lookup: CDR1 SNHLY, CDR2 FYNNEI. The J segment lost 4 bases and the V segment lost 4 bases, leaving 5 bases of the junction unmatched. The CDR3 sequence is 15 residues long. For the CDR3, the DNA is TGTGCCAGCAGTGGTCAACTAGCGGGTTACAATGAGCAGTTCTTC. Amino acids: CASSGQLAGYNEQFF.

The chain is built from TRBV28 and TRBJ2-7; 12 bases match TRBD2. The V and J ends lost 6 bases and 0 bases, in that order; junction bases with no gene match: 12. This CDR3 spans 18 amino acids. Germline V lookup: CDR1 MDHEN, CDR2 SYDVKM. The DNA of the CDR3 is TGTGCCAGCAGAACAGCGGCACTAGCGGGAGGAAGCTCCTACGAGCAGTACTTC. This gives the protein CASRTAALAGGSSYEQYF. Full variable domain (missing parts from reference TRBV28 and TRBJ2-7): DVKVTQSSRYLVKRTGEKVFLECVQDMDHENMFWYRQDPGLGLRLIYFSYDVKMKEKGDIPEGYSVSREKKERFSLILESASTNQTSMYLCASRTAALAGGSSYEQYFGPGTRLTVT.

The rearrangement joins TRBV5-1 to TRBJ2-7, with 11 bases that match TRBD2. Unmatched junction bases numbered 10, after V lost 4 bases and J lost 7 bases. This CDR3 contains 15 residues. The V gene's germline CDR1 is SGHRS and CDR2 YFSETQ. Written as DNA, the CDR3 is TGCGCCAGCAGCCTGTCCGGGACTAGCGGCCTTGAGCAGTACTTC. Translation gives CASSLSGTSGLEQYF.

This rearrangement joins TRBV27 to TRBJ2-2; no clear D gene. The CDR3 consists of 16 residues. V was shortened by 2 bases and J by 1 base, with 11 bases between the two germline ends. CDR1 and CDR2 (germline): MNHEY, SMNVEV (reference sequence). The CDR3 loop reads CASSLRSMGNTGELFF. CDR3 nucleotide sequence: TGTGCCAGCAGTTTAAGATCGATGGGGAACACCGGGGAGCTGTTTTTT.

This clone has just one count. The V call is TRBV30, the J call TRBJ2-7; 8 nucleotides agree with TRBD2. V dropped 4 bases and J dropped 10; count of bases not matched to a gene: 18. Germline loops: CDR1 GTSNPN, CDR2 SVGIG (reference sequence). CDR3 size: 15 residues. The CDR3, as DNA: TGTGCCTGGACCCCCGGGACTAGGCACGGTTCGGAACAGTACTTC. It is translated as CAWTPGTRHGSEQYF.

On this clone: Given a much more abundant clone one base away, this may be a read error. In the same sample, other DNA sequences code for this CDR3. The rearrangement links TRBV5-1 to TRBJ1-3; TRBD1 is a possible D gene (5 bases). V lost 4 bases to trimming and J lost 1 base, with 9 bases between them. The germline gives CDR1 SGHRS, CDR2 YFSETQ. The CDR3 spans 14 residues. CDR3 protein: CASSPQGSGNTIYF. The CDR3 DNA reads TGCGCCAGCAGCCCCCAGGGTTCTGGAAACACCATATATTTT.

A remark on this clone: This sequence is one base from a far larger clone and is likely a read error. The chain couples TRBV27 to TRBJ1-1; D gene uncertain. V was clipped by 1 base and J by 1 base, with 10 bases between them. CDR3 length: 15 residues. CDR1 MNHEY and CDR2 SMNVEV come from the germline V gene (reference sequence). The CDR3 nucleotides are TGTGCCAGCAGTTTATGGGTGGCAGGGAACACTGAAGCTTTCTTT. This codes for CASSLWVAGNTEAFF.

Worth noting for this clone: This likely traces to a read error, being one base from a far larger clone. The chain is built from TRBV28 and TRBJ1-2; a possible D gene is TRBD1 (5 bases). Trimming cost V 8 bases and J 1 base, with 20 bases left between them. Germline V gene data show CDR1 as MDHEN and CDR2 as SYDVKM. The CDR3 is made up of 16 amino acids. In nucleotides, the CDR3 is TGTGCCAGCGGTCCCGGGACTATAAGAAATAACTATGGCTACACCTTC. Translated, it gives CASGPGTIRNNYGYTF.

The chain uses TRBV10-3 and TRBJ2-1, with a possible D match to TRBD2 (6 bases). Trimming removed 0 bases at V and 9 bases at J, with 9 bases between. The CDR3 is 13 residues long. In germline, CDR1 is ENHRY, CDR2 SYGVKD. CDR3 DNA sequence: TGTGCCATCAGTGAGTCTAAGGGAGGTGAGCAGTTCTTC. It encodes CAISESKGGEQFF.

This chain uses TRBV19 with TRBJ1-3, with D unclear. The CDR3 has 12 residues. CDR1 LNHDA and CDR2 SQIVND come from the germline V gene (reference sequence). The germline V and J ends were trimmed by 4 bases and 0 bases, with 1 base remaining between them. Here the CDR3 DNA reads TGTGCCAGTAGTAACTCTGGAAACACCATATATTTT. It is translated as CASSNSGNTIYF.

This clone occurred many times. The chain combines TRBV28 with TRBJ1-3, with 8 nucleotides matching TRBD1. V lost 4 bases, J lost 5 bases, and 7 bases stayed unmatched. CDR1 and CDR2 from the germline V gene are MDHEN and SYDVKM. The CDR3 contains 15 residues. The CDR3 region is CASSSHGTGRNTIYF. In DNA form, the CDR3 reads TGTGCCAGCAGTTCTCATGGGACAGGAAGAAACACCATATATTTT.

The rearrangement links TRBV2 to TRBJ1-1; the D is unclear. The CDR3 totals 12 residues. Trimming left V 10 bases short and J 1 base short, with 10 bases between. The germline V gene encodes CDR1 SNHLY and CDR2 FYNNEI. The CDR3, as DNA: TGTGCCACTATTACAGAGAACACTGAAGCTTTCTTT. Translation: CATITENTEAFF. The full variable domain, completed using reference TRBV2 and TRBJ1-1, is EPEVTQTPSHQVTQMGQEVILRCVPISNHLYFYWYRQILGQKVEFLVSFYNNEISEKSEIFDDQFSVERPDGSNFTLKIRSTKLEDSAMYFCATITENTEAFFGQGTRLTVV.

This clone was counted a single time. The chain recombines TRBV4-1 with TRBJ2-5; TRBD2 matches 13 bases. Trimming took 0 bases from V and 0 from J; bases not matched to a gene: 7. The CDR3 contains 19 residues. CDR1 MGHRA and CDR2 YSYEKL come from the germline V gene. CDR3 in DNA: TGCGCCAGCAGCCAAGATCCGGGACTAGCGGGACCGTACCAAGAGACCCAGTACTTC. Protein product: CASSQDPGLAGPYQETQYF.

V gene TRBV30 combines with J gene TRBJ2-3; 8 bases agree with TRBD1. Germline V gives CDR1 GTSNPN, CDR2 SVGIG (reference sequence). V dropped 3 bases and J dropped 0; count of bases not matched to a gene: 5. The CDR3 is 15 residues long. The CDR3 region is CAWRPRTGSTDTQYF. CDR3 DNA sequence: TGTGCCTGGAGGCCTCGGACAGGGAGCACAGATACGCAGTATTTT.

Concerning this clone: This sample includes further DNA sequences coding for the same CDR3. The rearrangement links TRBV5-1 to TRBJ2-2; no firm D call. Looked up from germline, CDR1 is SGHRS and CDR2 is YFSETQ. The CDR3 runs to 14 residues. V dropped 0 bases and J dropped 6 bases, with 9 bases sitting between them. The CDR3 sequence: CASSLGLLAGELFF. The CDR3 DNA follows: TGCGCCAGCAGCTTGGGGCTCCTCGCCGGGGAGCTGTTTTTT.

The V gene is TRBV7-8, the J gene TRBJ2-1, with 8 nucleotides matching TRBD2. The CDR3 sequence is 14 residues long. The V gene end was trimmed by 4 bases and the J gene end by 9 bases; junction bases not matched to a gene: 8. Germline V CDR1 and CDR2: SGHVS, FQNEAQ. In nucleotides, the CDR3 is TGTGCCAGCAGCTGGGGACTAGTAAGGGTTGAGCAGTTCTTC. Translated: CASSWGLVRVEQFF.

The chain combines TRBV7-9 with TRBJ1-2, with D unresolved. This CDR3 has 15 amino acids. The V end lost 2 bases, the J end lost 7 bases, and 17 bases lay between the germline ends. Looked up from germline, CDR1 is SEHNR and CDR2 is FQNEAQ (reference sequence). The CDR3 spells CASSLTGETSSGYTF. The CDR3 bases are TGTGCCAGCAGCTTAACCGGGGAAACCAGTAGTGGCTACACCTTC.

This chain connects TRBV7-9 to TRBJ2-1; 9 nucleotides line up with TRBD1. The trim removed 5 bases at V and 4 bases at J, leaving 9 bases unmatched. Germline V gene sequence: CDR1 SEHNR, CDR2 FQNEAQ (reference sequence). This CDR3 has 16 amino acids. DNA of the CDR3: TGTGCCAGCAGCCCGAGACAGGGGGGCATATACAATGAGCAGTTCTTC. Residues: CASSPRQGGIYNEQFF.

The chain uses TRBV7-2 and TRBJ2-7; 8 bases align to TRBD1. V was pared by 5 bases and J by 9 bases, with 6 bases of the junction left unmatched. The CDR3 runs to 12 residues. CDR1 is SGHTA and CDR2 is FQGNSA in the germline V gene. As DNA, the CDR3 is TGTGCCAGCAGCGGACAGGGACTGTGGCAGTACTTC. Residues: CASSGQGLWQYF.

V gene TRBV30 combines with J gene TRBJ1-2; no firm D call. Trimming took off 2 bases at V and 7 bases at J, with 14 bases between the two ends. The CDR3 runs 13 residues. Germline V CDR1 and CDR2: GTSNPN, SVGIG (reference sequence). The CDR3, as DNA: TGTGCCTGGAGTCCCCGTGGCAGGCTTGGCTACACCTTC. It is translated as CAWSPRGRLGYTF.

Concerning this clone itself: This likely reflects a read error, since a far larger clone is one base away. CDR3 sequence: CSGGDRGPSEQYF. The CDR3 DNA follows: TGCAGCGGGGGGGACAGGGGGCCCAGCGAGCAGTACTTC. The chain uses TRBV29-1 and TRBJ2-5; 12 bases match TRBD1. TRBJ2-7 matches the DNA end more closely, so the J call is doubtful. CDR3 size: 13 residues. Germline assignment: CDR1 SQVTM and CDR2 ANQGSEA.

This sequence joins TRBV4-2 and TRBJ2-3; 9 bases line up with TRBD2. With 0 bases clipped from V and 6 bases from J, the junction kept 7 bases outside the gene matches. This CDR3 is built from 16 residues. Looked up from germline, CDR1 is LGHNA and CDR2 is YNFKEQ. CDR3: CASSQDLLAGSDTQYF. The CDR3 nucleotides are TGTGCCAGCAGCCAAGACCTCCTAGCGGGATCCGATACGCAGTATTTT.

This clone has a single count. This chain joins TRBV6-1 and TRBJ2-7; unclear D gene. In germline, CDR1 is MNHNS, CDR2 SASEGT. The CDR3 spans 15 residues. The germline V and J ends were trimmed by 0 bases and 6 bases, with 15 bases remaining between them. CDR3 protein: CASSEALGQLVEQYF. Written as DNA, the CDR3 is TGTGCCAGCAGTGAAGCGCTAGGCCAGCTGGTCGAGCAGTACTTC.

The rearrangement joins TRBV7-7 to TRBJ2-7; 8 positions match TRBD1. CDR1 and CDR2 (germline): SSHAT, FNYEAQ (reference sequence). CDR3 length: 13 residues. The ends lost 5 bases at V and 3 bases at J; junction bases unmatched: 3. CDR3 residues: CASSPDRGYEQYF. The CDR3 DNA reads as TGTGCCAGCAGCCCTGACAGGGGCTACGAGCAGTACTTC.

The rearrangement links TRBV11-1 to TRBJ2-5; 10 bases are shared with TRBD1. Germline V gene lookup returns CDR1 SGHAT and CDR2 FQDESV (reference sequence). The CDR3 sequence is 15 residues long. Trimming cost V 1 base and J 3 bases; bases outside gene matches: 2. In DNA, the CDR3 is TGTGCCAGCAGCTTAGGAGGGACAGGGGAAGAGACCCAGTACTTC. Residues: CASSLGGTGEETQYF.

The chain uses TRBV2 and TRBJ2-7, with unresolved D. The CDR3 is 13 residues long. V lost 8 bases and J lost 5, with 16 bases in between. Germline V gene lookup returns CDR1 SNHLY and CDR2 FYNNEI. CDR3 in amino acids: CASAPDNGDEQYF. The CDR3 bases are TGTGCCAGCGCCCCTGATAACGGCGACGAGCAGTACTTC.

The genes are TRBV29-1 and TRBJ2-7, with a possible D match to TRBD2 (5 bases). Trimming removed 6 bases at V and 3 bases at J, with 15 bases between. The length of the CDR3 is 13 residues. Germline CDR1 SQVTM, CDR2 ANQGSEA. In DNA, the CDR3 is TGCAGCGTACGATCGGGAAGAGGCTACGAGCAGTACTTC. This sequence encodes CSVRSGRGYEQYF.

The genes are TRBV21-1 and TRBJ2-3; the table's D gene call, TRBD2, was not cross checked with the DNA. TRBV21-1 is assigned pseudogene status. The CDR3 loop spans 14 amino acids. DNA for the CDR3: TGTGCCAACGGGGGGACTTTTCGCACAGATACGCAGTATTTT. Translating it yields CANGGTFRTDTQYF.